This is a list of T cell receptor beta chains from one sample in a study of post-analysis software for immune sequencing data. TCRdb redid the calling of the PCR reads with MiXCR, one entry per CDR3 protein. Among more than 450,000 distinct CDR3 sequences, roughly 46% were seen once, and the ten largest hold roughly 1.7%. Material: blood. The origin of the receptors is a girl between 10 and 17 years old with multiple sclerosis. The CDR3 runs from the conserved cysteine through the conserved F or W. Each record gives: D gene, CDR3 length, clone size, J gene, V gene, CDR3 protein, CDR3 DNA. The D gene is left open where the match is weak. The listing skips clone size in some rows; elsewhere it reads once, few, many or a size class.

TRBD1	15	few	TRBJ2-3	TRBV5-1	CASSPGQGPTDTQYF	TGCGCCAGCAGCCCGGGACAGGGACCCACAGATACGCAGTATTTT
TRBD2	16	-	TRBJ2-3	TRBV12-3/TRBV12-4	CASSLPGTSGTDTQYF	TGTGCCAGCAGTTTACCCGGGACTAGCGGGACAGATACGCAGTATTTT
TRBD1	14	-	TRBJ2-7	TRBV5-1	CASTYRDSSYEQYF	TGCGCCAGCACCTACCGGGACAGTTCCTACGAGCAGTACTTC
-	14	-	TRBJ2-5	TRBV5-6	CASSHFSSYNEQYF	TGTGCCAGCAGTCACTTTAGCTCCTACAATGAGCAGTACTTC
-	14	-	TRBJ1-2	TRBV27	CASSSGWANYGYTF	TGTGCCAGCAGCAGCGGTTGGGCTAACTATGGCTACACCTTC
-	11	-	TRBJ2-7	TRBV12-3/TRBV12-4	CASSWRYEQYF	TGTGCCAGCAGTTGGAGGTACGAGCAGTACTTC
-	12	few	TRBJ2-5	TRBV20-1	CSARVFQETQYF	TGCAGTGCTAGGGTTTTTCAAGAGACCCAGTACTTC
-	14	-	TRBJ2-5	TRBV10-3	CAISESKSEETQYF	TGTGCCATCAGTGAGAGTAAGAGCGAAGAGACCCAGTACTTC
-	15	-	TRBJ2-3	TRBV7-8	CASSSWASDTDTQYF	TGTGCCAGCAGCTCATGGGCTAGCGACACAGATACGCAGTATTTT
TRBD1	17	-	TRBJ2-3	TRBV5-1	CASHRSETGALPDTQYF	TGCGCCAGCCATAGGTCAGAAACAGGGGCGCTCCCAGATACGCAGTATTTT
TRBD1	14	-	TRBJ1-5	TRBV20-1	CSALQGHSNQPQHF	TGCAGTGCTCTACAGGGGCATAGCAATCAGCCCCAGCATTTT
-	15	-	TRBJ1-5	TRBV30	CAWSGAPGGNQPQHF	TGTGCCTGGAGTGGGGCCCCGGGCGGCAATCAGCCCCAGCATTTT
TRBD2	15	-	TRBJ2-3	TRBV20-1	CSALRLAGVTDTQYF	TGCAGTGCTCTCAGACTAGCGGGAGTAACAGATACGCAGTATTTT
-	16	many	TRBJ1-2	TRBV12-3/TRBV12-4	CASSLVSEVREASYTF	TGTGCCAGCAGTTTAGTCTCCGAGGTTCGGGAGGCGAGCTACACCTTC
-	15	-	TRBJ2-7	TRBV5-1	CASSLDPGKAYEQYF	TGCGCCAGCAGCTTGGATCCAGGGAAGGCCTACGAGCAGTACTTC
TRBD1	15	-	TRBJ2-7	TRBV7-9	CASSFSGGAGTEQYF	TGTGCCAGCAGCTTCTCAGGGGGCGCAGGAACCGAGCAGTACTTC
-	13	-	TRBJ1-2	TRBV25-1	CASSERSNYGYTF	TGTGCCAGCAGTGAAAGAAGTAACTATGGCTACACCTTC
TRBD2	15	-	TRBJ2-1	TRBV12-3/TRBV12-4	CASSSSSGGPNEQFF	TGTGCCAGCAGTTCTTCTAGCGGAGGTCCTAATGAGCAGTTCTTC
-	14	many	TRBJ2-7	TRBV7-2	CASSLVGPSYEQYF	TGTGCCAGCAGCTTAGTCGGGCCATCTTACGAGCAGTACTTC
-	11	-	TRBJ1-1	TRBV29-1	CSEYHPVEAFF	TGCAGCGAATACCACCCGGTTGAAGCTTTCTTT
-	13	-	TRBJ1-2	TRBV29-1	CSVERSTNYGYTF	TGCAGCGTTGAGAGAAGTACTAACTATGGCTACACCTTC
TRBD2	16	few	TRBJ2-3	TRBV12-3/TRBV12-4	CASSDPGLAGTDTQYF	TGTGCCAGCAGTGACCCGGGACTAGCGGGCACAGATACGCAGTATTTT
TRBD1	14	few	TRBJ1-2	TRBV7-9	CASNGQGRNYGYTF	TGTGCCAGCAACGGACAGGGACGTAACTATGGCTACACCTTC
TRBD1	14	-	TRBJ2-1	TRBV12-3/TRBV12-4	CASRNGGQGDEQFF	TGTGCCAGCAGGAATGGAGGACAGGGCGATGAGCAGTTCTTC
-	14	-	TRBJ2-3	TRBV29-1	CSGTRTASTDTQYF	TGCAGCGGGACAAGGACGGCTAGCACAGATACGCAGTATTTT
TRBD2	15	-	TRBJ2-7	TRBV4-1	CASSRSGLANYEQYF	TGCGCCAGCAGCAGGAGCGGACTAGCGAATTACGAGCAGTACTTC
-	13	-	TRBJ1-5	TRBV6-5	CASSYSPDQPQHF	TGTGCCAGCAGTTACTCGCCCGATCAGCCCCAGCATTTT
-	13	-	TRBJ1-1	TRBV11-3	CANSRRGVSEAFF	TGTGCCAACAGCCGAAGGGGAGTGTCTGAAGCTTTCTTT
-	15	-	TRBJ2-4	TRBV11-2	CASSRGGRERNIQYF	TGTGCCAGCAGTAGGGGGGGCAGGGAAAGAAACATTCAGTACTTC
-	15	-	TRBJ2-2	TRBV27	CASSQETDGTGELFF	TGTGCCAGCAGTCAAGAAACCGATGGCACCGGGGAGCTGTTTTTT
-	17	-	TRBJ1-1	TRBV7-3	CASSLTSLGVLNTEAFF	TGTGCCAGCAGCTTAACGTCCTTGGGGGTCTTGAACACTGAAGCTTTCTTT
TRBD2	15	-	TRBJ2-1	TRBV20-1	CSAWASGREVNEQFF	TGCAGTGCCTGGGCTAGCGGGAGGGAGGTCAATGAGCAGTTCTTC
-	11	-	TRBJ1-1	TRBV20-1	CSAPRGHKAFF	TGCAGTGCTCCCAGGGGTCACAAAGCTTTCTTT
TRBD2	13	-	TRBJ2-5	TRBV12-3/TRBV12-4	CASRPAGVIEQYF	TGTGCCAGCAGACCAGCGGGAGTAATTGAGCAGTACTTC
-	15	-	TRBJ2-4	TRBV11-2	CASSLQGSRGNIQYF	TGTGCCAGCAGCTTACAAGGGAGCCGGGGGAACATTCAGTACTTC
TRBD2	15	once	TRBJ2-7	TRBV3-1	CASSPKRGFLYEQYF	TGTGCCAGCAGCCCTAAGCGGGGCTTCCTATACGAGCAGTACTTC
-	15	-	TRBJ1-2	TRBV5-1	CASTPGTLSHYGYTF	TGCGCCAGCACCCCAGGGACACTGTCGCACTATGGCTACACCTTC